The present entry profiles one T cell receptor (beta chain) with its context. Profiled with immunoSEQ multiplex PCR; TCRdb holds only in-frame clones, not every one. The data show around 300,000 clones, more than 85% seen once. Looked up from germline, CDR1 is KGHDR and CDR2 is SFDVKD. The CDR3 totals 11 residues. V gave up 8 bases and J gave up 15 bases; unmatched junction bases: 8. Described treatment: 15 to 20 received Ad26.COV2.S at low or high dose, single or two shots; about 5 received placebo; per-sample allocation not given. Collection of the samples took place on day 63 after the first injection of vaccine or placebo. Boston supplied an adult donor aged 18-55 years. The data were taken from a study of Ad26.COV2.S vaccination and SARS-CoV-2 variants. Study in general: Once or twice, 56 days apart, Ad26.COV2.S was delivered intramuscularly.

Sequenced here: peripheral blood, sampled in a trial of Ad26.COV2.S vaccine versus placebo. This rearrangement joins TRBV24-1 to TRBJ2-1; the match to TRBD1 covers 8 bases. The TCR comes from a person aged 18-60 years who received the Ad26.COV2.S COVID-19 vaccine or a placebo. The chain's CDR3 is CATNDRGRSFF. DNA of the CDR3: TGTGCCACCAATGACAGGGGTCGGTCGTTCTTC.